The present TCR beta chain was sequenced within a study of OX40 agonist ivuxolimab in advanced cancers. The wider study: Each patient was given ivuxolimab into a vein every 2 weeks, at 0.01 to 10 mg/kg. Mean age 60 years, range about 23 to 79; 82.7% male.

This CDR3 has 13 amino acids. V was pared by 4 bases and J by 5 bases, with 11 bases between. The germline gives CDR1 SGHNT, CDR2 YENEEA. Generated by immunoSEQ multiplex PCR, the TCRdb table keeps only in-frame clones and is missing some. The sample lists around 30,000 clones, approximately 78% occurring once. Study-level findings and limits: It was also the case that some nonresponders had low normalized T-cell clonal expansion.

For this clone: Its antigen remains unidentified.

The sample here was CD4+ or CD8+ T cells sorted from blood, taken in a trial of the OX40 agonist ivuxolimab. The origin of this receptor is an adult with an advanced solid tumor such as melanoma, head and neck, liver or kidney cancer. The rearrangement joins TRBV11-3 to TRBJ1-1, with no clear D. CDR3 protein: CASSSWEDTEAFF. CDR3 in DNA: TGTGCCAGCAGCTCATGGGAGGATACTGAAGCTTTCTTT.